These 5 T cell receptor beta chains came from one sample sequenced in a study of beta chain features in type 1 diabetes. These receptors have no known antigen. Study findings and constraints: TCRB CDR3 length was moderately but significantly reduced in all four CD4+ subsets of Type 1 diabetes patients.

TCRB transcripts that were expressed got sequenced, as all of the isolated RNA had been reverse transcribed. Assay: immunoSEQ multiplex PCR; the TCRdb copy retains only in-frame clones and omits some. The table includes about 160,000 clones, about 7.9% detected once. The sequenced sample was central memory CD4+ T cells from blood. These receptors were obtained from a man between 18 and 29 years old with type 1 diabetes.

The chain carries TRBV4-3 and TRBJ2-2; a weak D match, TRBD2 (5 bases). Trimming took off 1 base at V and 10 bases at J, with 13 bases between the two ends. From germline, CDR1 is LGHNA and CDR2 YSLEER. This CDR3 is 14 amino acids long. The CDR3 is CASSQALRGSELFF. The CDR3 coding sequence is TGCGCCAGCAGCCAAGCTCTACGCGGGTCGGAGCTGTTTTTT.

This clone was picked up many times. The rearrangement uses TRBV6-5 and TRBJ1-3, with a possible D match to TRBD1 (5 bases). V lost 0 bases and J lost 2, with 11 bases in between. Germline V gives CDR1 MNHEY, CDR2 SVGAGI. CDR3 length: 16 amino acids. The CDR3, as DNA: TGTGCCAGCAGTTACTCTGCAGGGATCCCTGGAAACACCATATATTTT. It encodes CASSYSAGIPGNTIYF.

The gene calls are TRBV5-1 and TRBJ2-1; D remains ambiguous. Germline V gene sequence: CDR1 SGHRS, CDR2 YFSETQ. V gave up 0 bases and J gave up 3 bases, with 4 bases separating them. CDR3 length equals 13 residues. CDR3 sequence (DNA): TGCGCCAGCAGCTTGGGGCTCTACAATGAGCAGTTCTTC. Encoded protein: CASSLGLYNEQFF.

This chain joins TRBV5-6 and TRBJ2-1; D is perhaps TRBD1 (6 bases). Germline V lookup: CDR1 SGHDT, CDR2 YYEEEE. CDR3 size: 13 residues. V lost 4 bases, J lost 6 bases, and 11 bases lay in between. The CDR3 loop reads CASSRRQANEQFF. The CDR3 DNA reads as TGTGCCAGCAGCCGTAGACAGGCCAATGAGCAGTTCTTC.

The J gene is TRBJ2-3, the V gene TRBV5-4; 7 nucleotides align to TRBD2. Germline-derived CDR1 and CDR2 are SGHNT and YYREEE (reference sequence). V was pared by 3 bases and J by 4 bases, with 5 bases of the junction left unmatched. The CDR3 consists of 14 residues. CDR3 sequence (DNA): TGTGCCAGCAGCTCGGGGACTAATCCAGATACGCAGTATTTT. It specifies CASSSGTNPDTQYF.